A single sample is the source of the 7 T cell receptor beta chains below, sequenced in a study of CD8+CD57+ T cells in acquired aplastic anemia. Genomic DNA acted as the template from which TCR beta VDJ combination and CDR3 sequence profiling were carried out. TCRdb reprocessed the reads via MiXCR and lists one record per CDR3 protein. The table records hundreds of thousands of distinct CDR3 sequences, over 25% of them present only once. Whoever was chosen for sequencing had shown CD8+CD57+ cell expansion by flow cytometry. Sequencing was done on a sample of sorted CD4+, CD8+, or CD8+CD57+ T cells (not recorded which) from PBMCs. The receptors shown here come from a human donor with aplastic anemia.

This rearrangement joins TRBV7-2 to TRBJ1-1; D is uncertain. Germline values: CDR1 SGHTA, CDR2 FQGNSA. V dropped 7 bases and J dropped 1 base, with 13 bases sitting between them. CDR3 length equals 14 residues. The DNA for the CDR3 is TGTGCCAGCATCCAAGGTGCCCCGAACACTGAAGCTTTCTTT. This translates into CASIQGAPNTEAFF.

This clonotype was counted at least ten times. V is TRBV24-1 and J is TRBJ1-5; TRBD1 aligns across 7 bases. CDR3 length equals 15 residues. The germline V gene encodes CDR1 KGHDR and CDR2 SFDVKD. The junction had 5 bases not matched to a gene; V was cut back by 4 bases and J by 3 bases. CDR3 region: CATSDPTGDNQPQHF. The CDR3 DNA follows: TGTGCCACCAGTGACCCTACAGGGGACAATCAGCCCCAGCATTTT.

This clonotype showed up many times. This chain's CDR3 is CASSKYGQGAGSPLHF. Written as DNA, the CDR3 is TGTGCCAGCAGCAAATACGGACAGGGGGCTGGATCACCCCTCCACTTT. This chain connects TRBV11-2 to TRBJ1-6; 11 bases map to TRBD1. Germline CDR1 SGHAT, CDR2 FQNNGV. The V segment lost 5 bases and the J segment 10 bases; nucleotides outside the gene matches: 10. This CDR3 contains 16 residues.

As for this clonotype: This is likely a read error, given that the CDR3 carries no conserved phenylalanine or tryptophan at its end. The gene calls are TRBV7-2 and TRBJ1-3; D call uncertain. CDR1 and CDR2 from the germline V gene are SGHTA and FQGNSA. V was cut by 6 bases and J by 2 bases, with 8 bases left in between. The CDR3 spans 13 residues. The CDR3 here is CASRVEAGNTIYS. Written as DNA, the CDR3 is TGTGCCAGCAGGGTGGAGGCTGGAAACACCATATATTCT.

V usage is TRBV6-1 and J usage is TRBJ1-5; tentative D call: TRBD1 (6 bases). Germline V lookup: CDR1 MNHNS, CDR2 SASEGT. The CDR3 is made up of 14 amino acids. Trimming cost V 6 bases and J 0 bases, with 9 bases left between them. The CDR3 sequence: CASRKGVSNQPQHF. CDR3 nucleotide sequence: TGTGCCAGCAGGAAGGGGGTTAGCAATCAGCCCCAGCATTTT.

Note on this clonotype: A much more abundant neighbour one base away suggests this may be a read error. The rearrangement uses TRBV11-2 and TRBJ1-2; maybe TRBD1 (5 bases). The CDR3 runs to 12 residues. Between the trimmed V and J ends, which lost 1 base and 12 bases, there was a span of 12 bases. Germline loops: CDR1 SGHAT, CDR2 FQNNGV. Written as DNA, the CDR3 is TGTGCCAGCAGCTTAGTTCGGGACGGCCACACCTTC. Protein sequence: CASSLVRDGHTF.

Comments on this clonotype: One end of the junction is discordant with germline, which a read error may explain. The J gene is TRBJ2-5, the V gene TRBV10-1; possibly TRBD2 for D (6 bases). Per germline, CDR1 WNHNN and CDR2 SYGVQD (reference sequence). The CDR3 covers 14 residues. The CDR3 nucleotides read TGTGCCAGCAGTGATGGGACTGCCGAAGAGACCCAGTACTTC. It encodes CASSDGTAEETQYF.